The clone carrying this T cell receptor beta chain is a singleton in its sample. Its antigen is not identified. In germline, CDR1 is SGHAT, CDR2 FQDESV (reference sequence). The ends lost 2 bases at V and 4 bases at J; junction bases unmatched: 4. This CDR3 has 15 residues. One entry per CDR3 protein, called by TCRdb with MiXCR from the multiplex PCR reads. The data show around 13,000 distinct CDR3 sequences, about three quarters seen once. These data come from a study of breast tumors, draining lymph nodes, adjacent tissues. Notes on the study in general: Compared with lymph nodes, tumors were less diverse; compared with nontumor tissue, more. The lymph node origin of tumor T cells was framed as consistent with a hypothesis, not demonstrated. Luminal-like breast cancer showed significantly higher tumor–nontumor repertoire similarity than basal-like.

This chain connects TRBV11-1 to TRBJ2-5, with TRBD1 matching 10 bases. This clonotype was sampled from a female donor with breast cancer. Some clones in this sample may be carry-over from other donors' samples. Sequencing input: tumor-adjacent breast tissue. CDR3 DNA: TGTGCCAGCAGCTTAAGGGACAGGGGCCTAGAGACCCAGTACTTC. This codes for CASSLRDRGLETQYF.